This TCR beta chain was captured by sequencing in a study of CD8+CD57+ T cells in acquired aplastic anemia. The study profiled TCR beta VDJ and CDR3 using genomic DNA as template. TCRdb reprocessed the reads with MiXCR, giving one entry per CDR3 protein. The data contain 89,000 or so distinct CDR3 sequences, 55% to 75% of them singletons. The CDR3 consists of 14 residues. V gave up 5 bases and J gave up 10 bases; unmatched junction bases: 10. Germline CDR1 reads LGHNA; CDR2 reads YSLEER. Patients sequenced had flow cytometry evidence of CD8+CD57+ cell expansion. The clonotype originates from a human donor with aplastic anemia. Input material: sorted CD4+, CD8+, or CD8+CD57+ T cells (not recorded which) from PBMCs. The chain employs TRBV4-3 and TRBJ2-1; 8 bases align to TRBD2. This CDR3 reads CASSARTSLWEQFF. The CDR3 DNA sequence: TGCGCCAGCAGCGCTCGGACTAGCCTTTGGGAGCAGTTCTTC.